This T cell receptor beta chain appears in the sequencing data of a study of cytomegalovirus exposure and HLA in healthy donors. Study-wide results and limits: The study had only CMV serostatus as immune exposure information. HLA alleles were associated with roughly 15,000 TCR beta sequences in a later analysis at 0.05 false discovery rate.

Notes on this clone: Its antigen remains unidentified.

PCR used 60 Vbeta primers and 13 Jbeta primers. Generated by immunoSEQ multiplex PCR, the TCRdb table keeps only in-frame clones and is missing some. The sample contains 150,000 to 200,000 clones, roughly 80% of which appear only once. Sequencing input: PBMCs. The clonotype comes from a woman aged 45-65 years in good health and CMV-seronegative.

The CDR3 spells CASSLESADISRGYTF. Here the CDR3 DNA reads TGCGCCAGCAGCTTGGAGTCGGCGGATATTTCGCGGGGCTACACCTTC. The rearrangement links TRBV5-1 to TRBJ1-2; D not certain. The V and J ends lost 0 bases and 8 bases respectively, with 20 bases between them. CDR3 length: 16 amino acids. Germline-derived CDR1 and CDR2 are SGHRS and YFSETQ.